This T cell receptor (beta chain) comes out of a study of T cell responses to AZD1222 COVID-19 vaccine. Study results and limitations: Spike-specific TCR breadth and depth went up after people got two AZD1222 doses. Sampling that yielded the repertoires occurred only after the peak T cell response. Targeting of unmutated variant regions was reportedly seen in nearly half of spike-specific TCRs.

Germline CDR1 and CDR2: SGHRS and YFSETQ. V was cut by 1 base and J by 0 bases, with 5 bases left in between. CDR3 size: 15 residues. The repertoire was sequenced with immunoSEQ multiplex PCR; TCRdb's copy has only in-frame clones and lacks some. The sample contains roughly 150,000 clones, 92% of which appear only once. Comment on this clone: Its antigen remains unknown.

The chain carries TRBV5-1 and TRBJ2-6; no firm D call. This TCR was sampled from an adult in good health. This specimen consisted of peripheral blood, obtained on day 0 of AZD1222 vaccination. The CDR3, as DNA: TGCGCCAGCAGCTTGACCTTCTCTGGGGCCAACGTCCTGACTTTC. Translating gives CASSLTFSGANVLTF.